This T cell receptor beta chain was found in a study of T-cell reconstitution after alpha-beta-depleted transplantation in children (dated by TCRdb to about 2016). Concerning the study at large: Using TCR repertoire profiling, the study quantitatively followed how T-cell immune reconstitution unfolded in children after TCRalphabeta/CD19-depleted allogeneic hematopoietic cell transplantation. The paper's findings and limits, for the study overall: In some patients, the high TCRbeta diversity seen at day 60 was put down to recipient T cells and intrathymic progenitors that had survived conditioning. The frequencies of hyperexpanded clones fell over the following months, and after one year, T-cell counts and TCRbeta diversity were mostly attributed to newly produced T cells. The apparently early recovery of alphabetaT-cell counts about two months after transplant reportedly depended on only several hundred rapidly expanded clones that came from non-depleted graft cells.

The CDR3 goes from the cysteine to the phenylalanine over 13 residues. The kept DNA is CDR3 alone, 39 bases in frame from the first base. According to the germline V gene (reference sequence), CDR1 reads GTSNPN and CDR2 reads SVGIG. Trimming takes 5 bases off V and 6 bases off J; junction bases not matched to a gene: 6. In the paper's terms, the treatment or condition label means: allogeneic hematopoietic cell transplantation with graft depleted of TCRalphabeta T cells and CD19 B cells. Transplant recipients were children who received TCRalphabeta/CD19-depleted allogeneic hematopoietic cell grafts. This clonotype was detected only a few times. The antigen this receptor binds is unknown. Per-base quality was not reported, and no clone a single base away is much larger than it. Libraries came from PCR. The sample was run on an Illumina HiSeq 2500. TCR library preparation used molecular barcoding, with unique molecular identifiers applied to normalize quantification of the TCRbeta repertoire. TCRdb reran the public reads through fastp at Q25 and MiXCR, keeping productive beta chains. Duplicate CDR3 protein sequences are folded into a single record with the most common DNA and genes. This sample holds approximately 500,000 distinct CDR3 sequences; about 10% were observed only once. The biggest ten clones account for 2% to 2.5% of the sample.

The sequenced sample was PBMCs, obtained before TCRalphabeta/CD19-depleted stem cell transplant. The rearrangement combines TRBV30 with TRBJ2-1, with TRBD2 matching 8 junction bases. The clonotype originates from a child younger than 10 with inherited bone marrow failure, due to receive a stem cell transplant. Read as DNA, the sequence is TGTGCCTGGGGGGACGGGAGGGGCAATGAGCAGTTCTTC. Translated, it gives CAWGDGRGNEQFF.